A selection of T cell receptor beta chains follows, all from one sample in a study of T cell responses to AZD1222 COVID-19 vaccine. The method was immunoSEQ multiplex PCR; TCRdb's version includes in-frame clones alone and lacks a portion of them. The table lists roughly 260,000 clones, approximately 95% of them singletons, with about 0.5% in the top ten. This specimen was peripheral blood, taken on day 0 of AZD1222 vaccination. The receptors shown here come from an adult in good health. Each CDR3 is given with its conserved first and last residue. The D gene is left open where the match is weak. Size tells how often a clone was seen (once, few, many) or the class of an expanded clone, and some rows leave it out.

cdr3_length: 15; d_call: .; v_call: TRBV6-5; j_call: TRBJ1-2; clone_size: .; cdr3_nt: TGTGCCAGCAGTTACTCGTCTGGGAGTCTCTATGGCTACACCTTC; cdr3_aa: CASSYSSGSLYGYTF
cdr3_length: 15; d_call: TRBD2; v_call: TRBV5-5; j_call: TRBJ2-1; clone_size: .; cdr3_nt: TGTGCCAGCAGCTGGGGAGCGGGAGAAAGCTATGAGCAGTTCTTC; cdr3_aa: CASSWGAGESYEQFF
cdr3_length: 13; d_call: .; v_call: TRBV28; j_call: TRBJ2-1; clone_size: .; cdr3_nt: TGTGCCAGCAGACCCCAGGGATACAATGAGCAGTTCTTC; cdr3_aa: CASRPQGYNEQFF
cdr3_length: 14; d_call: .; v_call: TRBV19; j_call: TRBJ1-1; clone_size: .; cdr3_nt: TGTGCCAGTAGCAACCGACAGGTCTTCACTGAAGCTTTCTTT; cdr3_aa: CASSNRQVFTEAFF
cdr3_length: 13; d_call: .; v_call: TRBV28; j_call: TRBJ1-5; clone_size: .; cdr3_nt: TGTGCCAGCAGCCGGGACGCCTATGGGCCCCAGCATTTT; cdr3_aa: CASSRDAYGPQHF
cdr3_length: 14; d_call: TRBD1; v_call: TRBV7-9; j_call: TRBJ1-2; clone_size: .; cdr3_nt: TGTGCCAGCAGCTTAGCGGAGGGGGCCTATGGCTACACCTTC; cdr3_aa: CASSLAEGAYGYTF
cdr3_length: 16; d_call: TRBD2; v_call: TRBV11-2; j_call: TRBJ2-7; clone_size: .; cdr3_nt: TGTGCCAGCAGCTTAGTTAGACTAGCGGGAGGTATCGAGCAGTACTTC; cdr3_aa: CASSLVRLAGGIEQYF
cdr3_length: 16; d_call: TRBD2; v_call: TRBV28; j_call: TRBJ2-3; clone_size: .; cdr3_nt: TGTGCCAGCAGTCCATTACTAGCGGGACTGACAGATACGCAGTATTTT; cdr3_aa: CASSPLLAGLTDTQYF
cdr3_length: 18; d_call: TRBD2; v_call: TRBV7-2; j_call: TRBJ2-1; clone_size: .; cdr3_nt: TGTGCCAGCAGCCACCCGACTCGCGGGGGGTCCGCCTACAATGAGCAGTTCTTC; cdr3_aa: CASSHPTRGGSAYNEQFF
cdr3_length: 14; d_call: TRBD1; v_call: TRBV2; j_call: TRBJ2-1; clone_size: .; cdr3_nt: TGTGCCAGCATCGACAGGGCCTCCTACAATGAGCAGTTCTTC; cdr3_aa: CASIDRASYNEQFF
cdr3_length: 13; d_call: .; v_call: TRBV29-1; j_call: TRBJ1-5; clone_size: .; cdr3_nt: TGCAGCGTTGATGTTGGGGTAAATCAGCCCCAGCATTTT; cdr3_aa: CSVDVGVNQPQHF
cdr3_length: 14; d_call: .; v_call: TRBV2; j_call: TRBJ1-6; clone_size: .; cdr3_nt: TGTGCCAGCGGGGGCAGGACTGATAATTCACCCCTCCACTTT; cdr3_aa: CASGGRTDNSPLHF
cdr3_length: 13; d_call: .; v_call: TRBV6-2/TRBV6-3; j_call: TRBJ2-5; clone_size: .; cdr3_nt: TGTGCCAGCAGTTACGGGGGCGGAGAGACCCAGTACTTC; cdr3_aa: CASSYGGGETQYF
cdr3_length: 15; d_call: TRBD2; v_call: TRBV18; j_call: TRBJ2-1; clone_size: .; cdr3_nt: TGTGCCAGCTCACCCGTGACTAGCGGGAACAATGAGCAGTTCTTC; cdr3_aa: CASSPVTSGNNEQFF
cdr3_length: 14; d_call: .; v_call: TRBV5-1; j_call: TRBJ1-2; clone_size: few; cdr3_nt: TGCGCCAGCACCCCAGCTACAGCTAACTATGGCTACACCTTC; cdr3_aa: CASTPATANYGYTF
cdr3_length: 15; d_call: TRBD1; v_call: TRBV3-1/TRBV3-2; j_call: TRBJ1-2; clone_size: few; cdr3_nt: TGTGCCAGCAGCCTCGGGACAGGCGCTAACTATGGCTACACCTTC; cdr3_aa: CASSLGTGANYGYTF
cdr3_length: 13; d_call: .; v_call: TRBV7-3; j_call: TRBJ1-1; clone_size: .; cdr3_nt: TGTGCCAGCAGCCAGGGCAGTAACACTGAAGCTTTCTTT; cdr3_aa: CASSQGSNTEAFF
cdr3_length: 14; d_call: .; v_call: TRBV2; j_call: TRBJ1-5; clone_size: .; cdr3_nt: TGTGCCAGCAGTGCGGGGAGGGAGAATCAGCCCCAGCATTTT; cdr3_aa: CASSAGRENQPQHF
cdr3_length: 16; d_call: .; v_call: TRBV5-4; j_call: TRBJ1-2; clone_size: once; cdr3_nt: TGTGCCAGCAGACAAGAAATCACCGGGACGGCCTATGGCTACACCTTC; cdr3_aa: CASRQEITGTAYGYTF
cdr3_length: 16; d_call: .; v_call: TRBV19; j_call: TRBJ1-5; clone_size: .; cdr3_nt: TGTGCCAGTAGTATAGATCGAAGGGGAAGTGGACAGCCCCAGCATTTT; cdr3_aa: CASSIDRRGSGQPQHF
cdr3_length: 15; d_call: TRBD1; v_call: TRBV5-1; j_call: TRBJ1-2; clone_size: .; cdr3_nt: TGCGCCAGCAGTTCAACAGGGGGACAAGCCTATGGCTACACCTTC; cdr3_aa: CASSSTGGQAYGYTF
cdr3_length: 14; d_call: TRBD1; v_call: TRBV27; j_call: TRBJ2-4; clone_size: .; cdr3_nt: TGTGCCAGCAGTCCTGGGACAGGGGGGGAGGCTCAGTACTTC; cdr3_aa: CASSPGTGGEAQYF
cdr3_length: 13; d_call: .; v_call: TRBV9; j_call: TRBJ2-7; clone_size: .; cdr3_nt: TGTGCCAGCAGCGTAGTCAGTTCCTACGAGCAGTACTTC; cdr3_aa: CASSVVSSYEQYF
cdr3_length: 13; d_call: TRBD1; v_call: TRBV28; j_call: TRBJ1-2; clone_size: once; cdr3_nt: TGTGCCAGCACCCTGACAGGGAACTATGGCTACACCTTC; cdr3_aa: CASTLTGNYGYTF
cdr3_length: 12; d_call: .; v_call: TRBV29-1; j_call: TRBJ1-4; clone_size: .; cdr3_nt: TGCAGCGTTGTATCGTCGGATGAAAAACTGTTTTTT; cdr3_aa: CSVVSSDEKLFF
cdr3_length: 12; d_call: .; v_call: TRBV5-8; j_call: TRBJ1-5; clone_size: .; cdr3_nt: TGTGCCAGCAGTTCAGGGAATCAGCCCCAGCATTTT; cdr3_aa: CASSSGNQPQHF
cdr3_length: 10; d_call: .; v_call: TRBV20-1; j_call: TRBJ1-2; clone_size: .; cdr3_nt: TGCAGTGCTAGTGACTATGGCTACACCTTC; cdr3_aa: CSASDYGYTF
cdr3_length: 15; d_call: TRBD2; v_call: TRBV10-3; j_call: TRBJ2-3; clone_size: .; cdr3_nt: TGTGCCATCAGTCCAGCGGGGAGAAGTGGAGATACGCAGTATTTT; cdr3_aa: CAISPAGRSGDTQYF
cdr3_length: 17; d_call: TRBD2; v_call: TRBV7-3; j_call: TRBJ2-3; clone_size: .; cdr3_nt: TGTGCCAGCAGCACGGGACTAGCGGGAAGGGGGACAGATACGCAGTATTTT; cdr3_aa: CASSTGLAGRGTDTQYF
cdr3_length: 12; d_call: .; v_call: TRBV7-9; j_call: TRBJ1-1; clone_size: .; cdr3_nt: TGTGCCAGCAGCTTACTGAGCACTGAAGCTTTCTTT; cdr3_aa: CASSLLSTEAFF
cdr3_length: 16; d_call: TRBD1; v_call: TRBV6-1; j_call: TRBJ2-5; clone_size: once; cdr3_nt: TGTGCCAGCAGTGAATCACCGGGACAGGGAGGGGAGACCCAGTACTTC; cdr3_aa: CASSESPGQGGETQYF
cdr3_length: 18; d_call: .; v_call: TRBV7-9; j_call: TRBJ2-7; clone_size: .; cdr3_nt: TGTGCCAGCAGCTTAGAAGGGCCCCCAACCGTTTCGGGCTACGAGCAGTACTTC; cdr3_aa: CASSLEGPPTVSGYEQYF
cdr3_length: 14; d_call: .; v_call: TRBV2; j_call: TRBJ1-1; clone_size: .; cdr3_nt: TGTGCCAGCAGTGTAGGGGGGATGAACACTGAAGCTTTCTTT; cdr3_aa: CASSVGGMNTEAFF
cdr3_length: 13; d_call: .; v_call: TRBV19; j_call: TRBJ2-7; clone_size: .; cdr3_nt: TGTGCCAGTAGTACGGGACCTTTCATCGAGCAGTACTTC; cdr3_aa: CASSTGPFIEQYF
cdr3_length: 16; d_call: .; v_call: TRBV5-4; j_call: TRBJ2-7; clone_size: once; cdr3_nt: TGTGCCAGCAGCTTATACAGTGGGGCCGGCTCCTACGAGCAGTACTTC; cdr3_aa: CASSLYSGAGSYEQYF
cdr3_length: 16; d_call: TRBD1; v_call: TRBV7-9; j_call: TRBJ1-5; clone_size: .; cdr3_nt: TGTGCCAGCAGCTTACAGGGGGATTGGGGCAATCAGCCCCAGCATTTT; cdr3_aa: CASSLQGDWGNQPQHF
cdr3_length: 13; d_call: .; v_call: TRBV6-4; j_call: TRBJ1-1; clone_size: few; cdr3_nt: TGTGCCAGCAGTGTTGAAGCGAACACTGAAGCTTTCTTT; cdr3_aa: CASSVEANTEAFF
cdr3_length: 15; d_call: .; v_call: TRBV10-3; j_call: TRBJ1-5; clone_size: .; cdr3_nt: TGTGCCATCAGTGAGTCGAAGGGGGGTAATCAGCCCCAGCATTTT; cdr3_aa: CAISESKGGNQPQHF
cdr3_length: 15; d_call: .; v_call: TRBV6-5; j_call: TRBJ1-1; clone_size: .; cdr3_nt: TGTGCCAGCAGCACGGGGCGGGAACGGAACACTGAAGCTTTCTTT; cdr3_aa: CASSTGRERNTEAFF
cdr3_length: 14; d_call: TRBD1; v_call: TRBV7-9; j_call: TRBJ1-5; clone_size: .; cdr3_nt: TGTGCCAGCAGCTTGGGACAGAATAATCAGCCCCAGCATTTT; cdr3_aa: CASSLGQNNQPQHF
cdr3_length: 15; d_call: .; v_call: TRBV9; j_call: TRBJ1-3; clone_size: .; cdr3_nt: TGTGCCAGCAGCGTACGGGGAGACTTCGGAAACACCATATATTTT; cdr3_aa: CASSVRGDFGNTIYF
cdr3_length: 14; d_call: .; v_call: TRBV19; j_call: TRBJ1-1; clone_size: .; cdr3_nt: TGTGCCAGTAGAACTGGGGGGGGAAGCACTGAAGCTTTCTTT; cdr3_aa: CASRTGGGSTEAFF
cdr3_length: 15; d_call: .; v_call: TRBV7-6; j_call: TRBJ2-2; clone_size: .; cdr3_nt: TGTGCCAGCAGCTTAGTTGGGAGTGACACCGGGGAGCTGTTTTTT; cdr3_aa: CASSLVGSDTGELFF
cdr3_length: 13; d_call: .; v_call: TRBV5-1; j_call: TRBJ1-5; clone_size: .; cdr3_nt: TGCGCCAGCAGCTTGTCAGGGCGACAGCCCCAGCATTTT; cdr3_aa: CASSLSGRQPQHF
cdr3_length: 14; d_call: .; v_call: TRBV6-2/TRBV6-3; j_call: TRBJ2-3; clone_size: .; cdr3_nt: TGTGCCAGCAGTCCGAGCGGGAGCACAGATACGCAGTATTTT; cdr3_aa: CASSPSGSTDTQYF
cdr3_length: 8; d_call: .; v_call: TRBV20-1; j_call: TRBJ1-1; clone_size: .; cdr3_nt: TGCAGTGCTCAGGTCGCTTTCTTT; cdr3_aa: CSAQVAFF
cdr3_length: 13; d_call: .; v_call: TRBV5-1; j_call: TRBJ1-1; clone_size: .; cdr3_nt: TGCGCCAGCAGCTTGAGGGGCAGCACTGAAGCTTTCTTT; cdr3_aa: CASSLRGSTEAFF
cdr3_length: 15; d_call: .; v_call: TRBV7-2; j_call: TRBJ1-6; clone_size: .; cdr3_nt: TGTGCCAGCAGCTCCCAGGGGTCGGGGGGCTCACCCCTCCACTTT; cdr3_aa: CASSSQGSGGSPLHF
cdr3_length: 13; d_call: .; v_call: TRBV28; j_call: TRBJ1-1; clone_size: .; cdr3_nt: TGTGCCAGCAGAGGGCAGGGGAGCACTGAAGCTTTCTTT; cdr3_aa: CASRGQGSTEAFF
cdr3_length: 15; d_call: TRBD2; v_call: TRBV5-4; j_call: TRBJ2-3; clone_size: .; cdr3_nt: TGTGCCAGCAGCGTCTTAGCGGGAGGGACAGATACGCAGTATTTT; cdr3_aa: CASSVLAGGTDTQYF
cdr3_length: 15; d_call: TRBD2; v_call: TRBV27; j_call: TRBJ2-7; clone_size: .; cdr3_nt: TGTGCCAGCAGTGACCCCGGGACTACAGACTACGAGCAGTACTTC; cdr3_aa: CASSDPGTTDYEQYF
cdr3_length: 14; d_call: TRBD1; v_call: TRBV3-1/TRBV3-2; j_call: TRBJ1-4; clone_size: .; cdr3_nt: TGTGCCAGCAGTTCTACAGGGGGACGGGAAAAACTGTTTTTT; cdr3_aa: CASSSTGGREKLFF
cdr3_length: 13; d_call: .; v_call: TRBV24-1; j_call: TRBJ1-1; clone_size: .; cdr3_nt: TGTGCCACCAGTGATAGCGAGGAGGCTGAAGCTTTCTTT; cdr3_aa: CATSDSEEAEAFF
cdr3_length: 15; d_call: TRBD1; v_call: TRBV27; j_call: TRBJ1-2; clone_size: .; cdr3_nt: TGTGCCAGCAGTCCAAGACAGGGGTTGTACTATGGCTACACCTTC; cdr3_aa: CASSPRQGLYYGYTF
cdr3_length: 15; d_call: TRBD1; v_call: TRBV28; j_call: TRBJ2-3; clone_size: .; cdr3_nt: TGTGCCAGCAGTAGCCCCGGGACAGGGCCAGATACGCAGTATTTT; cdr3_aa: CASSSPGTGPDTQYF